The 27 T cell receptor beta chains presented below share a single source sample, sequenced in a study of CD8 T cells in Susac syndrome. cDNA came from about 0.5 to 1 ug RNA primed by random hexamers. One entry per CDR3 protein results from TCRdb running MiXCR on the immunoSEQ multiplex PCR reads. This table has 140,000 to 150,000 distinct CDR3 sequences, less than 95% appearing once. Sample: CD4+ T cells from PBMCs. These receptors all stem from a human donor in good health.

The chain couples TRBV29-1 to TRBJ1-2, with D perhaps matching TRBD1 (5 bases). Germline V gives CDR1 SQVTM, CDR2 ANQGSEA. Trimming took off 7 bases at V and 4 bases at J, with 22 bases between the two ends. The CDR3 consists of 15 residues. The CDR3 region has the DNA TGCAGCGGTACGCAGGGACCCGAGGGGATCTATGGCTACACCTTC. Its translation is CSGTQGPEGIYGYTF.

This chain connects TRBV11-2 to TRBJ2-7; tentatively, D is TRBD2 (6 bases). Germline V gene lookup returns CDR1 SGHAT and CDR2 FQNNGV. The CDR3 sequence is 16 residues long. V lost 0 bases and J 1 base, leaving 13 bases between the germline ends. CDR3: CASSLDAEGGSYEQYF. Here the CDR3 DNA reads TGTGCCAGCAGCTTAGATGCGGAAGGAGGGTCCTACGAGCAGTACTTC.

This chain uses TRBV5-1 with TRBJ1-1; D remains ambiguous. This CDR3 contains 14 residues. Looked up from germline, CDR1 is SGHRS and CDR2 is YFSETQ. V was clipped by 0 bases and J by 0 bases, with 6 bases between them. For the CDR3, the DNA is TGCGCCAGCAGCTTGGTTGATATGAACACTGAAGCTTTCTTT. Residues: CASSLVDMNTEAFF.

Only one count was recorded for this clonotype. This chain joins TRBV20-1 and TRBJ2-5, with 8 nucleotides matching TRBD2. There are 15 residues in the CDR3. Per germline, CDR1 DFQATT and CDR2 SNEGSKA (reference sequence). V lost 1 base and J lost 1; bases outside the gene matches: 5. The CDR3: CSARGASGFQETQYF. CDR3 bases: TGCAGTGCTAGAGGGGCTAGCGGGTTCCAAGAGACCCAGTACTTC.

The chain couples TRBV27 to TRBJ2-7; D ambiguous. The length of the CDR3 is 13 residues. The germline gives CDR1 MNHEY, CDR2 SMNVEV (reference sequence). The ends were cut back, 10 bases at V and 0 bases at J, with 13 bases in the middle. The CDR3 nucleotides are TGTGCCACCAAGGGTGCAGCCTCCTACGAGCAGTACTTC. Its protein product is CATKGAASYEQYF.

CDR3 bases: TGCAGTGCTAGAGAAGACACCCTGAACACTGAAGCTTTCTTT. It codes for CSAREDTLNTEAFF. This chain joins TRBV20-1 and TRBJ1-1; D gene unclear. CDR1 and CDR2 from the germline V gene are DFQATT and SNEGSKA (reference sequence). There are 14 residues in the CDR3. V was cut by 0 bases and J by 0 bases, with 8 bases left in between.

V usage is TRBV9 and J usage is TRBJ2-2; weak D call: TRBD2 (6 bases). V was cut by 3 bases and J by 2 bases, with 14 bases left in between. The CDR3 loop spans 16 amino acids. Germline V gives CDR1 SGDLS, CDR2 YYNGEE. The CDR3 sequence: CASSGRGAHNTGELFF. In nucleotides, the CDR3 is TGTGCCAGCAGCGGGAGGGGCGCGCATAACACCGGGGAGCTGTTTTTT.

J is TRBJ2-1 and V is TRBV30; D gene ambiguous. The germline CDR1 and CDR2 sequences are GTSNPN and SVGIG (reference sequence). The CDR3 is made up of 10 amino acids. Trimming took 0 bases from V and 8 from J, leaving 2 bases between them. The CDR3 sequence is CAWSVHEQFF. CDR3 DNA: TGTGCCTGGAGTGTACATGAGCAGTTCTTC.

The V and J genes are TRBV20-1 and TRBJ2-1, with 7 bases lining up with TRBD2. The CDR3 covers 14 residues. Looked up from germline, CDR1 is DFQATT and CDR2 is SNEGSKA (reference sequence). V was pared by 0 bases and J by 6 bases, with 5 bases of the junction left unmatched. The CDR3 DNA reads TGCAGTGCTAGAGATTCTGGGACTACCAATGAGCAGTTCTTC. Residues: CSARDSGTTNEQFF.

The rearrangement joins TRBV30 to TRBJ2-3; 9 bases align to TRBD1. Germline CDR1 GTSNPN, CDR2 SVGIG (reference sequence). The CDR3 runs 17 residues. Germline trimming cut 2 bases from V and 3 bases from J; bases unmatched to any gene: 12. The CDR3 sequence is CAWSRGLPGQGTDTQYF. CDR3 nucleotide sequence: TGTGCCTGGAGTAGGGGGCTACCGGGACAGGGTACAGATACGCAGTATTTT.

The CDR3 DNA follows: TGTGCCAGCAGTTTATATAGCGGGATGGACACCGGGGAGCTGTTTTTT. It specifies CASSLYSGMDTGELFF. The rearrangement joins TRBV27 to TRBJ2-2; 8 bases align to TRBD2. The CDR3 has 16 residues. Germline CDR1 reads MNHEY; CDR2 reads SMNVEV (reference sequence). Trimming took 1 base from V and 3 from J; bases not matched to a gene: 4.

The gene calls are TRBV4-2 and TRBJ2-1, with 8 bases matching TRBD2. This CDR3 is 16 amino acids long. After removal of 5 bases from V and 7 bases from J, the junction contained 13 bases not matched to a gene. The germline CDR1 and CDR2 sequences are LGHNA and YNFKEQ. The CDR3 region is CASSTLASGRMNEQFF. In DNA, the CDR3 is TGTGCCAGCAGCACACTGGCCAGCGGGAGAATGAATGAGCAGTTCTTC.

The chain employs TRBV5-1 and TRBJ2-5, with 10 nucleotides matching TRBD2. The CDR3 has 16 residues. V lost 4 bases and J lost 1; bases outside the gene matches: 7. Germline V gene sequence: CDR1 SGHRS, CDR2 YFSETQ. Here the CDR3 reads CASSPLAGGIQETQYF. The CDR3 bases are TGCGCCAGCAGCCCCTTAGCGGGAGGTATCCAAGAGACCCAGTACTTC.

The rearrangement links TRBV6-5 to TRBJ1-1, with TRBD1 as a possible D gene (5 bases). The germline CDR1 and CDR2 sequences are MNHEY and SVGAGI. The V end was cut by 0 bases, the J end by 0 bases, with 11 bases between. This CDR3 is 16 amino acids long. The CDR3 DNA reads TGTGCCAGCAGTTACTCGGGGGGACTCATGAACACTGAAGCTTTCTTT. Amino acid sequence: CASSYSGGLMNTEAFF.

This chain joins TRBV5-1 and TRBJ1-2, with D possibly TRBD1 on 5 matching bases. Looked up from germline, CDR1 is SGHRS and CDR2 is YFSETQ. The CDR3 length is 14 residues. The germline V and J ends were trimmed by 3 bases and 4 bases, with 13 bases remaining between them. The chain's CDR3 is CASSSRGGLYGYTF. The CDR3 nucleotides read TGCGCCAGCAGCTCCCGGGGCGGCCTCTATGGCTACACCTTC.

The rearrangement uses TRBV20-1 and TRBJ2-4, with unresolved D. The CDR3 runs to 17 residues. The ends were cut back, 3 bases at V and 0 bases at J, with 18 bases in the middle. Germline lookup yields CDR1 DFQATT and CDR2 SNEGSKA (reference sequence). The CDR3 protein is CSASHPEPSLAKNIQYF. The CDR3 DNA follows: TGCAGTGCTAGCCACCCGGAGCCTTCTCTAGCCAAAAACATTCAGTACTTC.

This clonotype was detected only once. The chain is built from TRBV30 and TRBJ1-5, with D perhaps matching TRBD1 (5 bases). Per germline, CDR1 GTSNPN and CDR2 SVGIG (reference sequence). V dropped 4 bases and J dropped 4 bases, with 11 bases sitting between them. CDR3 size: 13 residues. The DNA of the CDR3 is TGTGCCTGGAATGGGGGTCGGAATCAGCCCCAGCATTTT. This encodes CAWNGGRNQPQHF.

This clonotype appeared once. J is TRBJ1-1 and V is TRBV6-6, with D perhaps matching TRBD1 (5 bases). CDR1 is MNHNY, CDR2 SVGAGI, per germline (reference sequence). The V gene lost 2 bases and the J gene lost 3 bases, with 10 bases spanning the gap. This CDR3 has 14 amino acids. The CDR3 DNA is TGTGCCAGCAGTTACCGCGACAGTTACACTGAAGCTTTCTTT. Amino acid sequence: CASSYRDSYTEAFF.

The rearrangement links TRBV6-2 or TRBV6-3 to TRBJ2-7; possibly TRBD1 or TRBD2 for D (5 bases each). This CDR3 is built from 15 residues. From germline, CDR1 is MNHEY and CDR2 SVGEGT. V was shortened by 7 bases and J by 5 bases, with 21 bases between the two germline ends. In DNA form, the CDR3 reads TGTGCCAGCACTGGGGACCCCTTGGGCTTGAACGAGCAGTACTTC. It is translated as CASTGDPLGLNEQYF.

The V and J genes are TRBV11-2 and TRBJ2-2; 9 bases fit TRBD1. Trimming cost V 6 bases and J 5 bases; bases outside gene matches: 10. The CDR3 extends over 16 amino acids. Germline V gives CDR1 SGHAT, CDR2 FQNNGV. This chain's CDR3 is CASSHYRGLSTGELFF. CDR3 in DNA: TGTGCCAGCAGTCACTACAGGGGGCTGAGTACCGGGGAGCTGTTTTTT.

J is TRBJ1-2 and V is TRBV20-1, with a tentative D call TRBD1 (6 bases). The CDR3 loop spans 12 amino acids. Trimming cost V 6 bases and J 4 bases, with 12 bases left between them. Germline CDR1 DFQATT, CDR2 SNEGSKA (reference sequence). CDR3 sequence (DNA): TGCAGTGCAACTGACAGGAGCTATGGCTACACCTTC. Translation gives CSATDRSYGYTF.

V is TRBV20-1 and J is TRBJ2-7; 8 nucleotides align to TRBD2. Trimming at V came to 2 bases and at J to 7 bases, leaving 10 bases not matched to a gene. CDR1 and CDR2 (germline): DFQATT, SNEGSKA (reference sequence). The CDR3 runs 14 residues. For the CDR3, the DNA is TGCAGTGCTAGACCGGGACTAGGCTTCGGGGAGCAGTACTTC. The encoded protein is CSARPGLGFGEQYF.

V usage is TRBV2 and J usage is TRBJ2-6; TRBD1 agrees at 7 bases. CDR3 length: 18 residues. Unmatched junction bases numbered 7, after V lost 2 bases and J lost 0 bases. The germline gives CDR1 SNHLY, CDR2 FYNNEI. Written as DNA, the CDR3 is TGTGCCAGCAGTGAACGTCGTAGGGGGCCCTCTGGGGCCAACGTCCTGACTTTC. Translated, it gives CASSERRRGPSGANVLTF.

V usage is TRBV25-1 and J usage is TRBJ2-7; D possibly corresponds to TRBD1 (6 bases). The CDR3 spans 13 residues. The germline V and J ends were trimmed by 7 bases and 2 bases, with 12 bases remaining between them. Germline-derived CDR1 and CDR2 are MGHDK and SYGVNS. Written as DNA, the CDR3 is TGTGCCAGCACCGGGACAAGGGCCTACGAGCAGTACTTC. Translating it yields CASTGTRAYEQYF.

V usage is TRBV2 and J usage is TRBJ2-5; 14 nucleotides agree with TRBD2. V gave up 7 bases and J gave up 4 bases; unmatched junction bases: 2. Germline assignment: CDR1 SNHLY and CDR2 FYNNEI. The CDR3 is 14 amino acids. The CDR3 spells CASKGLAGVETQYF. For the CDR3, the DNA is TGTGCCAGCAAGGGACTAGCGGGAGTAGAGACCCAGTACTTC.

V usage is TRBV5-1 and J usage is TRBJ2-3, with D perhaps matching TRBD1 (6 bases). Deletions cut 8 bases from V and 2 bases from J, with 15 bases between. CDR3 length: 14 residues. Germline lookup yields CDR1 SGHRS and CDR2 YFSETQ. The CDR3 sequence: CASRTGTTTDTQYF. CDR3 in DNA: TGCGCCAGTAGAACCGGGACAACCACAGATACGCAGTATTTT.

The chain has TRBV18 and TRBJ1-1; 8 bases match TRBD1. The CDR3 spans 14 residues. CDR1 and CDR2 (germline): KGHSH, LQKENI. V lost 0 bases to trimming and J lost 3 bases; unmatched junction nucleotides: 0. The CDR3 DNA reads as TGTGCCAGCTCACCACCGACAGGGGACACTGAAGCTTTCTTT. Translated: CASSPPTGDTEAFF.